Listed below are T cell receptor beta chains from one sample, sequenced in a study of Ad26.COV2.S vaccination and SARS-CoV-2 variants. Clones were sequenced by immunoSEQ multiplex PCR, and TCRdb holds only the in-frame ones, with some missing. The table lists hundreds of thousands of clones, roughly nine tenths of them singletons. The sample was peripheral blood, taken in a trial of Ad26.COV2.S vaccine versus placebo. The receptors derive from a person between 18 and 65 years old who received the Ad26.COV2.S COVID-19 vaccine or a placebo. The CDR3 runs from the conserved cysteine through the conserved F or W. The D gene is left open where the match is weak. Some rows have no size entry. The others give once, few or many, or a class for an expanded clone.

13,NA,NA,TRBJ1-2,TRBV15,TGTGCCACCAGCAGACTATCTTCAGATGGCTACACCTTC,CATSRLSSDGYTF
14,NA,NA,TRBJ2-1,TRBV3-1/TRBV3-2,TGTGCCAGCAGCCAAGAGAGCTCCTACAATGAGCAGTTCTTC,CASSQESSYNEQFF
13,NA,NA,TRBJ2-7,TRBV18,TGTGCCAGCTCACCGGCGGAGTCCTACGAGCAGTACTTC,CASSPAESYEQYF
14,NA,NA,TRBJ2-2,TRBV5-1,TGCGCCAGCAGCTTGGAATTAGCGAACGGGGAGCTGTTTTTT,CASSLELANGELFF
16,NA,NA,TRBJ2-7,TRBV27,TGTGCCAGCAGTCCGCCCGGACTGTTAGCGGCCTACGAGCAGTACTTC,CASSPPGLLAAYEQYF
15,NA,NA,TRBJ2-2,TRBV18,TGTGCCAGCTCACCAGAGGCCGGGGTTACCGGGGAGCTGTTTTTT,CASSPEAGVTGELFF
14,NA,NA,TRBJ2-1,TRBV9,TGTGCCAGCAGCGTAGTTAGTTCTTACAATGAGCAGTTCTTC,CASSVVSSYNEQFF
12,NA,NA,TRBJ2-4,TRBV15,TGTGCCACCAGCAGGGGGGCGAGCATTCAGTACTTC,CATSRGASIQYF
15,NA,NA,TRBJ2-7,TRBV15,TGTGCCACCAGCAGAATAGTGACCGGTACAGGGGAGCAGTACTTC,CATSRIVTGTGEQYF
13,few,NA,TRBJ1-1,TRBV7-3,TGTGCCAGCAGCTCCGGACAGAACACTGAAGCTTTCTTT,CASSSGQNTEAFF
13,NA,NA,TRBJ2-1,TRBV27,TGTGCCAGCAGTTTATCCGTCGTGGGTGAGCAGTTCTTC,CASSLSVVGEQFF
14,NA,TRBD1,TRBJ1-1,TRBV27,TGTGCCAGCAGTTTTGGGACAGGGTGGACTGAAGCTTTCTTT,CASSFGTGWTEAFF
15,NA,NA,TRBJ2-1,TRBV10-2,TGCGCCAGCAGTGAGTCGGAAAGCTCCTACAATGAGCAGTTCTTC,CASSESESSYNEQFF
15,NA,NA,TRBJ2-7,TRBV5-4,TGTGCCAGCAGCTTGGAAGGGACTCCGTCCTACGAGCAGTACTTC,CASSLEGTPSYEQYF
15,NA,TRBD1,TRBJ1-1,TRBV3-1/TRBV3-2,TGTGCCAGCAGCCCGGGACAGGGGGCCGGCACTGAAGCTTTCTTT,CASSPGQGAGTEAFF
15,NA,TRBD1,TRBJ1-3,TRBV19,TGTGCCAGTAGTCACACAGGGGACTCTGGAAACACCATATATTTT,CASSHTGDSGNTIYF
17,NA,TRBD2,TRBJ2-1,TRBV19,TGTGCCAGTACCCTATCCCCCCCGGGACTAGGGAACAATGAGCAGTTCTTC,CASTLSPPGLGNNEQFF
18,NA,TRBD2,TRBJ2-7,TRBV20-1,TGCAGTGCTAGTGCCCGGACTAGCGGGAGGGGCCTTGTCTACGAGCAGTACTTC,CSASARTSGRGLVYEQYF
15,NA,NA,TRBJ2-1,TRBV6-7,TGTGCCAGCAGTTACTATGACCCCCTGGCGGGTGAGCAGTTCTTC,CASSYYDPLAGEQFF
16,NA,TRBD2,TRBJ2-1,TRBV4-1,TGCGCCAGCAGCCAAGTACCGCGGGGGAGCAACAATGAGCAGTTCTTC,CASSQVPRGSNNEQFF
14,once,NA,TRBJ2-2,TRBV14,TGTGCCAGCAGCCTCCTAGGGGGCACCGGGGAGCTGTTTTTT,CASSLLGGTGELFF
12,NA,NA,TRBJ1-2,TRBV27,TGTGCCAGCAGCCCGGGCAACTATGGCTACACCTTC,CASSPGNYGYTF
13,NA,NA,TRBJ2-1,TRBV29-1,TGCAGCGTTTCACTAGAGAATTGGGATGAGCAGTTCTTC,CSVSLENWDEQFF
13,NA,NA,TRBJ2-7,TRBV18,TGTGCCAGCTCACCACCCGGATCCTACGAGCAGTACTTC,CASSPPGSYEQYF
15,NA,NA,TRBJ1-5,TRBV6-6,TGTGCCAGCAGGGAGCTAGGGGTTTCGAATCAGCCCCAGCATTTT,CASRELGVSNQPQHF
15,NA,NA,TRBJ2-1,TRBV7-3,TGTGCCAGCAGCTTGAATGCCGGACAGTTTTCTGAGCAGTTCTTC,CASSLNAGQFSEQFF
14,NA,NA,TRBJ1-4,TRBV19,TGTGCCAGTAGTATTACCAGATCTAATGAAAAACTGTTTTTT,CASSITRSNEKLFF
15,once,NA,TRBJ2-3,TRBV6-6,TGTGCCAGCAGCCGTGGGGAGACTCTCACAGATACGCAGTATTTT,CASSRGETLTDTQYF
16,NA,TRBD1,TRBJ1-4,TRBV18,TGTGCCAGCTCACCACCGTCCGGGACAGGGAATGAAAAACTGTTTTTT,CASSPPSGTGNEKLFF
12,NA,NA,TRBJ2-7,TRBV30,TGTGCCTGGAGCCAGGGAAGGTACGAGCAGTACTTC,CAWSQGRYEQYF
14,NA,TRBD1,TRBJ1-5,TRBV2,TGTGCCAGCAGCCCGGACAGGGGGGTTCAGCCCCAGCATTTT,CASSPDRGVQPQHF
13,once,NA,TRBJ2-3,TRBV5-4,TGTGCCAGCAGCGTCAGCCGAGGGTCGGTGCAGTATTTT,CASSVSRGSVQYF
12,NA,NA,TRBJ1-1,TRBV15,TGTGCCACCAGCTGGGGGAACACTGAAGCTTTCTTT,CATSWGNTEAFF